The clone carrying this T cell receptor (beta chain) occurred many times. Its antigen remains unknown. The protocol attached unique molecular identifiers to individual cDNA molecules. From the 5' RACE reads, TCRdb called clonotypes with MiXCR, one entry per CDR3 protein. The sample includes about 48,000 distinct CDR3 sequences, around 14% of them seen just once. This entry is derived from a study of early T cells in non-severe SARS-CoV-2 infection. For the study at large: Bulk RNA from unsorted whole blood was sequenced; chains were unpaired. Study-wide findings and caveats: There was a bias toward anti-spike CD8 responses in VDJdb matching, which missed private and CD4 specificities.

Germline CDR1 is DFQATT and CDR2 is SNEGSKA (reference sequence). The CDR3 consists of 18 residues. Trimming at V came to 3 bases and at J to 0 bases, leaving 9 bases not matched to a gene. This chain joins TRBV20-1 and TRBJ2-1; 12 bases align to TRBD2. The sequenced material came from whole blood. The sequence derives from an adult who was a healthcare worker with PCR-confirmed SARS-CoV-2 infection or an uninfected control (not recorded which). CDR3 in amino acids: CSASLLAGGRGSYNEQFF. The CDR3, as DNA: TGCAGTGCTAGTTTACTAGCGGGAGGAAGAGGCTCCTACAATGAGCAGTTCTTC.